This TCR beta chain was sequenced in a study of T cell responses to AZD1222 COVID-19 vaccine. Germline lookup yields CDR1 SGHNT and CDR2 YYREEE (reference sequence). The CDR3 is 13 residues long. V gave up 0 bases and J gave up 6 bases, with 9 bases separating them. Sequencing used immunoSEQ multiplex PCR; TCRdb keeps in-frame clones, though not all of them. The sample carries about 45,000 clones, around 90% recorded once. Regarding the study as a whole: Unmutated variant regions reportedly attract nearly half of all spike-specific TCRs. Two AZD1222 administrations were followed by greater Spike-specific TCR breadth and depth.

On this clone: The antigen is unknown.

The clonotype was recovered from an adult who received the AZD1222 COVID-19 vaccine. V usage is TRBV5-4 and J usage is TRBJ1-1; D is ambiguous. The sequenced sample was peripheral blood, obtained 28 days after the second AZD1222 dose. This CDR3 reads CASSLAGGAEAFF. The CDR3 DNA is TGTGCCAGCAGCTTGGCAGGAGGCGCTGAAGCTTTCTTT. Full variable domain (outside the CDR3, taken from reference TRBV5-4 and TRBJ1-1): ETGVTQSPTHLIKTRGQQVTLRCSSQSGHNTVSWYQQALGQGPQFIFQYYREEENGRGNFPPRFSGLQFPNYSSELNVNALELDDSALYLCASSLAGGAEAFFGQGTRLTVV.